What follows are 11 T cell receptor beta chains derived from one specimen sequenced in a study of cytomegalovirus exposure and HLA in healthy donors. It was with 60 Vbeta and 13 Jbeta primers that the PCR ran. Clones were sequenced by immunoSEQ multiplex PCR, and TCRdb holds only the in-frame ones, with some missing. The sample lists fewer than 35,000 clones; more than 75% were seen once. Sample: PBMCs. The origin of the receptors is a boy between 10 and 17 years old in good health and CMV-seronegative.

The chain joins TRBV5-5 to TRBJ2-7, with D unresolved. CDR3 size: 11 residues. V was pared by 4 bases and J by 7 bases, with 9 bases between. Germline V gene data show CDR1 as SGHKS and CDR2 as YYEKEE (reference sequence). As DNA, the CDR3 is TGTGCCAGCAGCCTCTATGAGGAGCAGTACTTC. Its translation is CASSLYEEQYF. The full variable domain, its missing parts supplied by reference TRBV5-5 and TRBJ2-7, is DAGVTQSPTHLIKTRGQQVTLRCSPISGHKSVSWYQQVLGQGPQFIFQYYEKEERGRGNFPDRFSARQFPNYSSELNVNALLLGDSALYLCASSLYEEQYFGPGTRLTVT.

V usage is TRBV28 and J usage is TRBJ1-6; maybe TRBD1 (6 bases). This CDR3 has 14 residues. V gave up 7 bases and J gave up 8 bases, with 15 bases separating them. From germline, CDR1 is MDHEN and CDR2 SYDVKM. This chain's CDR3 is CASNPGTMYSPLHF. CDR3 coding DNA: TGTGCCAGCAATCCCGGGACAATGTATTCACCCCTCCACTTT. The full variable domain, with the rest looked up from reference TRBV28 and TRBJ1-6, is DVKVTQSSRYLVKRTGEKVFLECVQDMDHENMFWYRQDPGLGLRLIYFSYDVKMKEKGDIPEGYSVSREKKERFSLILESASTNQTSMYLCASNPGTMYSPLHFGNGTRLTVT.

V is TRBV6-5 and J is TRBJ2-2; 9 bases map to TRBD2. CDR1 is MNHEY and CDR2 is SVGAGI in the germline V gene. This CDR3 has 15 residues. V shed 6 bases, J shed 0 bases, and the junction held 2 bases outside the gene matches. CDR3 amino acids: CASSRGGANTGELFF. The CDR3, as DNA: TGTGCCAGCAGCCGCGGGGGGGCGAACACCGGGGAGCTGTTTTTT.

A note on this clone: One junction end disagrees with the germline gene, perhaps due to a read error. This sequence joins TRBV4-1 and TRBJ2-7; 12 bases fit TRBD2. Germline V CDR1 and CDR2: MGHRA, YSYEKL. The CDR3 is 16 amino acids. CDR3 DNA: TGCGCCAGCAGCCAAGTCTCACTAGCGGGGGGCTCCGCCATGAACTTC. This codes for CASSQVSLAGGSAMNF.

The chain uses TRBV7-9 and TRBJ2-3; 8 bases match TRBD1. V shed 8 bases, J shed 3 bases, and the junction held 4 bases outside the gene matches. Germline values: CDR1 SEHNR, CDR2 FQNEAQ (reference sequence). The CDR3 loop spans 13 amino acids. CDR3 in DNA: TGTGCCAGCTCCGGACAGGGAACAGATACGCAGTATTTT. Translated, it gives CASSGQGTDTQYF.

The chain joins TRBV5-1 to TRBJ2-7; TRBD1 matches at 9 bases. The CDR3 runs to 16 residues. J lost 3 bases, V lost 0 bases, and 7 bases had no gene match. Germline V gives CDR1 SGHRS, CDR2 YFSETQ. CDR3 sequence reads: CASSLDGDRALYEQYF. The CDR3, as DNA: TGCGCCAGCAGCTTGGATGGGGACAGGGCACTCTACGAGCAGTACTTC.

V and J are TRBV9 and TRBJ2-2; 7 nucleotides align to TRBD1. The CDR3 is 17 amino acids. CDR1 and CDR2 (germline): SGDLS, YYNGEE. The J segment lost 1 base and the V segment lost 3 bases, leaving 9 bases of the junction unmatched. CDR3 sequence: CASSGQGISRNTGELFF. CDR3 nucleotides: TGTGCCAGCAGCGGACAGGGTATCTCCAGGAACACCGGGGAGCTGTTTTTT.

This chain links TRBV9 with TRBJ1-4, with 10 bases fitting TRBD1. Losses at the gene ends were 2 bases for V and 6 bases for J; bases not matched to a gene: 4. The germline V gene has CDR1 SGDLS and CDR2 YYNGEE. The CDR3 consists of 15 residues. CDR3 nucleotide sequence: TGTGCCAGCAGCGTCTCCGGGACAGGGGATGAAAAACTGTTTTTT. Translation: CASSVSGTGDEKLFF.

This chain uses TRBV4-3 with TRBJ2-2, with 9 bases aligning to TRBD1. The germline gives CDR1 LGHNA, CDR2 YSLEER. V lost 3 bases, J lost 5 bases, and 10 bases stayed unmatched. The CDR3 spans 17 residues. This CDR3 reads CASSHQIQGAGTGELFF. CDR3 nucleotides: TGCGCCAGCAGCCACCAAATACAGGGGGCAGGGACCGGGGAGCTGTTTTTT.

This sequence joins TRBV10-3 and TRBJ1-3; D not certain. Germline assignment: CDR1 ENHRY and CDR2 SYGVKD. Trimming removed 0 bases at V and 0 bases at J, with 18 bases between. The CDR3 is 19 amino acids. CDR3 in amino acids: CAISESVFTAGTSGNTIYF. The CDR3 region has the DNA TGTGCCATCAGTGAGTCTGTTTTTACGGCGGGAACCTCTGGAAACACCATATATTTT.

The rearrangement joins TRBV11-1 to TRBJ2-5; 8 nucleotides line up with TRBD1. The J call may be faulty, since TRBJ2-7 better matches the DNA end. Germline V lookup: CDR1 SGHAT, CDR2 FQDESV (reference sequence). The CDR3 contains 12 residues. The CDR3 DNA reads as TGTGCCAGCAGCTTTACAGGGGGCGAGCAGTACTTC. Its translation is CASSFTGGEQYF.